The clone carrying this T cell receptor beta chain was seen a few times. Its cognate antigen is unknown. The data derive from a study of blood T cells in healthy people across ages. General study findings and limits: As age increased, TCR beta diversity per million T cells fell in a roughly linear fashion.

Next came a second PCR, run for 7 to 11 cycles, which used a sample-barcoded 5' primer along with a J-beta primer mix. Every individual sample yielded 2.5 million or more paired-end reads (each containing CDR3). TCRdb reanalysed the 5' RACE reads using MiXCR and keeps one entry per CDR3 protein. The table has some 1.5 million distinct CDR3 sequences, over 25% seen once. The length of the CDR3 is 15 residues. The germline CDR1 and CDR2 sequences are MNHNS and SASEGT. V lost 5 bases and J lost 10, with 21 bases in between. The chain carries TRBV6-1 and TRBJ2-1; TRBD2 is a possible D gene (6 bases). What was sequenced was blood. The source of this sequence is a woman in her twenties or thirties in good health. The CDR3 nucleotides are TGTGCCAGCAGTTCAGAGGGACTGGGCAATGTAGAGCAGTTCTTC. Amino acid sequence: CASSSEGLGNVEQFF.